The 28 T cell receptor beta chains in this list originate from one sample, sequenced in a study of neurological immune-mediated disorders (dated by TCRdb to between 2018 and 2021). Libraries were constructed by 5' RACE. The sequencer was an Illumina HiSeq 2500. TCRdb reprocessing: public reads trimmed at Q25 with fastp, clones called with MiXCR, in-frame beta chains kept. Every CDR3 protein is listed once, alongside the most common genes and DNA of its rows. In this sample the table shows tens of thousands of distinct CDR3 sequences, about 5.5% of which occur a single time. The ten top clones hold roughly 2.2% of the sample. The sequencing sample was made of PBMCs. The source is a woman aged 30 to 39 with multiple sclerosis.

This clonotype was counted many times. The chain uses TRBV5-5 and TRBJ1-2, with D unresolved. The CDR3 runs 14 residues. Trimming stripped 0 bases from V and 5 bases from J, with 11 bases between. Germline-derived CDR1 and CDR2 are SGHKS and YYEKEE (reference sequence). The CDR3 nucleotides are TGTGCCAGCAGCTTGGCCACGGGAGGGTATGGCTACACCTTC. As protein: CASSLATGGYGYTF.

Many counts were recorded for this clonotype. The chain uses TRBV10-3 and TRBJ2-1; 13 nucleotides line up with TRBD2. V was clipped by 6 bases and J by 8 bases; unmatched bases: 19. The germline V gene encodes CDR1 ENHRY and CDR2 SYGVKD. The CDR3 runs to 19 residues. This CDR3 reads CAISPSPGLAGRREDEQFF. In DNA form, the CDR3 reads TGTGCCATCAGCCCCTCTCCGGGACTAGCGGGGCGGAGAGAGGATGAGCAGTTCTTC.

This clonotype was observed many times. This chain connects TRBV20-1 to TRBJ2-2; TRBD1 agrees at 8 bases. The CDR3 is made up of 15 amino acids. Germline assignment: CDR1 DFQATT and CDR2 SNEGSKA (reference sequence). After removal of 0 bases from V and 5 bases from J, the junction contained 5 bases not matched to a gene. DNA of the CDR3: TGCAGTGCTAGAGACCCAGGGGGCGTAACCGGGGAGCTGTTTTTT. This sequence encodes CSARDPGGVTGELFF.

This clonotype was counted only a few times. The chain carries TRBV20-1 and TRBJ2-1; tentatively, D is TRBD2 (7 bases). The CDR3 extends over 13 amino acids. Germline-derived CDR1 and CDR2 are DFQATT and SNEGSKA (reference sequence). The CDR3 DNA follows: TGCGCGGGGGCGGGCTACTCCTACAATGAGCAGTTCTTC. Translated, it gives CAGAGYSYNEQFF.

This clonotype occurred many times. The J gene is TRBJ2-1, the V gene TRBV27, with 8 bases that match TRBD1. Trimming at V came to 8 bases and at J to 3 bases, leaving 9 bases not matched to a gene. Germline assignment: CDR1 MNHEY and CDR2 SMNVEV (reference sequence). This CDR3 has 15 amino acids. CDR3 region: CASVPITGGYNEQFF. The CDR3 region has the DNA TGTGCCAGCGTTCCAATCACAGGGGGCTACAATGAGCAGTTCTTC.

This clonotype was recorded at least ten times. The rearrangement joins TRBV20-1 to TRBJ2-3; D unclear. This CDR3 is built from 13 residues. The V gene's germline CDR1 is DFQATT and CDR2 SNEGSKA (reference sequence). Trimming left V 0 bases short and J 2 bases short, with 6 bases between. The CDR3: CSARDANTDTQYF. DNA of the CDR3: TGCAGTGCTAGAGATGCTAACACAGATACGCAGTATTTT.

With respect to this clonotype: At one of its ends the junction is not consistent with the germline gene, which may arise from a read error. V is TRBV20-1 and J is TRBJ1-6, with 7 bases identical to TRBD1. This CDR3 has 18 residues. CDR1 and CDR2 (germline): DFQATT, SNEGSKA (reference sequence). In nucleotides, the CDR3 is TGCAGTGCTGTTTCCCGACAGGGCCTAGGCTCCTATAATTCAACCCTCAACTTT. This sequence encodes CSAVSRQGLGSYNSTLNF.

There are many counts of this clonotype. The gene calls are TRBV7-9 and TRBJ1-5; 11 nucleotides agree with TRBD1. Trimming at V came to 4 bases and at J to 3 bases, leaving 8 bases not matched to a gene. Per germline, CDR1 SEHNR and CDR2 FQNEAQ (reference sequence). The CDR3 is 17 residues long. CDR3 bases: TGTGCCAGCAGCTCCGGGACAGGGGGAACTAACAATCAGCCCCAGCATTTT. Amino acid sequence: CASSSGTGGTNNQPQHF.

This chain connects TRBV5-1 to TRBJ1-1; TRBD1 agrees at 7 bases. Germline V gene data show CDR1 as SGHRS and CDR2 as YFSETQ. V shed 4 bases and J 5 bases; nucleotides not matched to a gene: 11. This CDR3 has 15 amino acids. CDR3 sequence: CASSKSTGEGTEAFF. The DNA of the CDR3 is TGCGCCAGCAGCAAAAGCACAGGGGAGGGAACTGAAGCTTTCTTT.

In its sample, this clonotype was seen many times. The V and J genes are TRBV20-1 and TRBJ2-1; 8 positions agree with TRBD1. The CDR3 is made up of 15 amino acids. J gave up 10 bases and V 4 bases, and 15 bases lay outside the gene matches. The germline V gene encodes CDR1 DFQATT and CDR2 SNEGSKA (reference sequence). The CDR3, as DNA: TGCAGTGCTAAAGACAGGGGTCGGTCAATTTTCGAGCAGTTCTTC. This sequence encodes CSAKDRGRSIFEQFF.

In DNA, the CDR3 is TGTGCCAGCAGCGGACTAGTGGGGCCCGCAGATACGCAGTATTTT. Protein: CASSGLVGPADTQYF. The chain couples TRBV14 to TRBJ2-3; 7 positions match TRBD2. Germline CDR1 and CDR2: SGHDN and FVKESK. The CDR3 totals 15 residues. J was trimmed by 4 bases and V by 5 bases; bases with no gene match: 9.

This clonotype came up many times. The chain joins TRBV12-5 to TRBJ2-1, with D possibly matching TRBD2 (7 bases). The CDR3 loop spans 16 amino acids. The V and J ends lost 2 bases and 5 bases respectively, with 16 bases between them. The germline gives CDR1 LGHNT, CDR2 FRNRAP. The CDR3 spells CASGLRRGGTNNEQFF. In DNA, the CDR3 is TGTGCTAGTGGTTTGAGGAGGGGGGGAACTAACAATGAGCAGTTCTTC.

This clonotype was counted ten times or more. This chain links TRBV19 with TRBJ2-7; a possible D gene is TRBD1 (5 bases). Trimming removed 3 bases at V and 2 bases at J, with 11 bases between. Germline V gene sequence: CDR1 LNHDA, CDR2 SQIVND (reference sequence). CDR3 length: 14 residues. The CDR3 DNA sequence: TGTGCCAGTAGTATTGAATGGGGCCCCTACGAGCAGTACTTC. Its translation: CASSIEWGPYEQYF.

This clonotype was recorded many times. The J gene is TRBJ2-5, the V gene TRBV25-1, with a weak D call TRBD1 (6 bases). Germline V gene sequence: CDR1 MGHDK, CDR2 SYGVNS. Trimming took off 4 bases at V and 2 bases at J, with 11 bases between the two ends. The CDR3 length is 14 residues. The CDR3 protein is CASSARQVQETQYF. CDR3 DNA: TGTGCCAGCAGTGCTAGACAGGTACAAGAGACCCAGTACTTC.

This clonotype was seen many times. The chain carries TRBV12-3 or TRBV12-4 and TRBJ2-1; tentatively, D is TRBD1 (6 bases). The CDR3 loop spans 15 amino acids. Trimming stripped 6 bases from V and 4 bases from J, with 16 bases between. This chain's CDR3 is CASSSSGTPYNEQFF. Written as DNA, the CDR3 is TGTGCCAGCAGCTCCTCCGGGACACCATACAATGAGCAGTTCTTC.

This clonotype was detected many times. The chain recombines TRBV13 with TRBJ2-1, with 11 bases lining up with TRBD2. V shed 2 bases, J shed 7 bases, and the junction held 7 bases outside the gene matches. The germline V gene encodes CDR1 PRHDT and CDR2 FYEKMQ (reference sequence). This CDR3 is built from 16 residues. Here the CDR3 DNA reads TGTGCCAGCAGCTTAACCGGGACTAGCGGTTCGAATGAGCAGTTCTTC. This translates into CASSLTGTSGSNEQFF.

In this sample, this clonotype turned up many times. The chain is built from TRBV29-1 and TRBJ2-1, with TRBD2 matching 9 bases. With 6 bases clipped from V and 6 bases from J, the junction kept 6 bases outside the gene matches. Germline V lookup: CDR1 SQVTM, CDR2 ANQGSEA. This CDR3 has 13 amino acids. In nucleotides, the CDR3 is TGCAGCGTCGGACTAGCGACCTCCAATGAGCAGTTCTTC. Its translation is CSVGLATSNEQFF.

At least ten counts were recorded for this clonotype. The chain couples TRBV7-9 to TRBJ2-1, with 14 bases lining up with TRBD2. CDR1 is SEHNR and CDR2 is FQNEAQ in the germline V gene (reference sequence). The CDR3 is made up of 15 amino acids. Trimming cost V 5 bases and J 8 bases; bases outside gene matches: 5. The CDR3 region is CASSRLAGGPDEQFF. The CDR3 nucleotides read TGTGCCAGCAGCCGACTAGCGGGAGGGCCGGATGAGCAGTTCTTC.

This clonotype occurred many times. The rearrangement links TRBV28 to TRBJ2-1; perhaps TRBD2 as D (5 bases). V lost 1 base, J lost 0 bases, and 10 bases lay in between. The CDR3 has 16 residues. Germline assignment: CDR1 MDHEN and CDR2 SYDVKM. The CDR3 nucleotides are TGTGCCAGCAGTTTATCGGGAATATTCTCCTACAATGAGCAGTTCTTC. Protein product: CASSLSGIFSYNEQFF.

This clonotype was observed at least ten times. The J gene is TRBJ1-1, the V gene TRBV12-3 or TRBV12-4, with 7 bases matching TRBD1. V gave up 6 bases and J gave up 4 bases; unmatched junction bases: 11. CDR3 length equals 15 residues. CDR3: CASRHRGLGGTEAFF. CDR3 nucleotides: TGTGCCAGCAGACACAGGGGTCTTGGAGGCACTGAAGCTTTCTTT.

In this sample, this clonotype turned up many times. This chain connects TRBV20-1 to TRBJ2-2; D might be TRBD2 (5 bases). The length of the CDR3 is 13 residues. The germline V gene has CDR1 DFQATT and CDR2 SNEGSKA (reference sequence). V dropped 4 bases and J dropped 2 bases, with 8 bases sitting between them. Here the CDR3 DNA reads TGCAGTGCTACGCTAGCCAACACCGGGGAGCTGTTTTTT. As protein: CSATLANTGELFF.

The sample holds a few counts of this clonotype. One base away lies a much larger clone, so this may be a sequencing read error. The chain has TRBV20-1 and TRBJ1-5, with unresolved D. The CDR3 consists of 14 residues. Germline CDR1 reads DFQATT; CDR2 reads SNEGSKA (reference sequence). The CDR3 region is CSASTADSNQHQHF. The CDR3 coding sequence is TGCAGTGCTAGCACAGCGGATAGCAATCAGCACCAGCATTTT.

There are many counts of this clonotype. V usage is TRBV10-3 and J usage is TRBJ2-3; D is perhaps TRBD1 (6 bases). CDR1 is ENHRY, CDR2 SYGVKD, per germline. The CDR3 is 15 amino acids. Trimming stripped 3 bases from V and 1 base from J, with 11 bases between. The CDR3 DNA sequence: TGTGCCATCAGTGACCTCGCAGGGGGCACAGATACGCAGTATTTT. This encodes CAISDLAGGTDTQYF.

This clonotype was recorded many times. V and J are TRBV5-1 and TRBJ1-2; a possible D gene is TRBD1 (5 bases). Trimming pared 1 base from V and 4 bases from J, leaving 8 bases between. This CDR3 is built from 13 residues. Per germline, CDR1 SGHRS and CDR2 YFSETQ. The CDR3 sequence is CASSLYRFYGYTF. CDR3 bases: TGCGCCAGCAGCTTGTACAGGTTCTATGGCTACACCTTC.

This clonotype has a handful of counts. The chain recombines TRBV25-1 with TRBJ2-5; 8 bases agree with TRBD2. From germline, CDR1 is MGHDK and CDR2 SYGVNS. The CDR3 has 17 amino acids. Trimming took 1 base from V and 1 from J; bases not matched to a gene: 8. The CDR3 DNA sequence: TGTGCCAGCAGTGAATCGGGAACTAGCGGACCCCAAGAGACCCAGTACTTC. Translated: CASSESGTSGPQETQYF.

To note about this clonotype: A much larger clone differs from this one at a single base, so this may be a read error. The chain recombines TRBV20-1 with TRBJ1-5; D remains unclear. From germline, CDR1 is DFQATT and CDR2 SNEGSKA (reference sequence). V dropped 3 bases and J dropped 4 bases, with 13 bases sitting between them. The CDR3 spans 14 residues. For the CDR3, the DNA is TGCAGTGCTAGGGGGTCAGTCCTTAATCAGCCCCAGCATTTT. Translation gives CSARGSVLNQPQHF.

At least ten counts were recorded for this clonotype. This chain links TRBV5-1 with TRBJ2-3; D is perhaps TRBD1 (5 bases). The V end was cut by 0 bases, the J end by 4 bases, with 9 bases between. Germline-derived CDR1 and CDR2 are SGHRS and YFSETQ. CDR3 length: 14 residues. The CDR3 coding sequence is TGCGCCAGCAGCTTGGGACAGCGATCAGATACGCAGTATTTT. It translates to CASSLGQRSDTQYF.

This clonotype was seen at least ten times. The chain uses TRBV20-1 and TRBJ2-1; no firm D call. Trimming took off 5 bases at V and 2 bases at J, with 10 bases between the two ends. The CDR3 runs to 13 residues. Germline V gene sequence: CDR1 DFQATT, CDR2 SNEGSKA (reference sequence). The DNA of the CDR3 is TGCAGTGCTTTCAGTCCGGCCTACAATGAGCAGTTCTTC. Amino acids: CSAFSPAYNEQFF.